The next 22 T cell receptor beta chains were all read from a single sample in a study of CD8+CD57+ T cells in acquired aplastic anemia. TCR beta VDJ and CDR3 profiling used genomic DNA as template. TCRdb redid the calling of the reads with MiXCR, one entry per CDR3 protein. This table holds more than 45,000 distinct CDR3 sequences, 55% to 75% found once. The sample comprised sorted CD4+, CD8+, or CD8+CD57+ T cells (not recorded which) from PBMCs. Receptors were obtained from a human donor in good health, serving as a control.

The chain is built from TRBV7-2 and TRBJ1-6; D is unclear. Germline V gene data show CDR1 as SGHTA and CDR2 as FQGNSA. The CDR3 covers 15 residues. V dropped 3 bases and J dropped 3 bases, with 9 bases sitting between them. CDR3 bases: TGTGCCAGCAGCTTGGGCCGATACTATAATTCACCCCTCCACTTT. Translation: CASSLGRYYNSPLHF.

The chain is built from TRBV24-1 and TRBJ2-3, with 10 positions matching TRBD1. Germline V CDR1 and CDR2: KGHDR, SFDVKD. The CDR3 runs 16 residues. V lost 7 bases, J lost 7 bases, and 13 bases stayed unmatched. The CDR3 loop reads CATSTFKTGGRNTQYF. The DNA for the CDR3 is TGTGCCACCAGCACTTTTAAGACAGGGGGCAGAAATACGCAGTATTTT.

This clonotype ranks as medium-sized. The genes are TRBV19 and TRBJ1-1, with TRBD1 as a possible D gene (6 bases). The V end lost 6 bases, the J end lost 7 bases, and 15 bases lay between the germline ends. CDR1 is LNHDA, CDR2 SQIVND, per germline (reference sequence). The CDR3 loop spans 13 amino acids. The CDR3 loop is CASRRTELVEAFF. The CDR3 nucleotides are TGTGCCAGTAGGCGGACAGAACTCGTTGAAGCTTTCTTT.

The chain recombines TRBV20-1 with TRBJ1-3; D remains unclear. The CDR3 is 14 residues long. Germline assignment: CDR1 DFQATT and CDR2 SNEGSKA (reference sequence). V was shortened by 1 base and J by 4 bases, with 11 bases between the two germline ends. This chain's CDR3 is CSARVLSGGNTIYF. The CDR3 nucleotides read TGCAGTGCTAGAGTTTTGAGCGGGGGAAACACCATATATTTT.

CDR3 in DNA: TGTGCCAGCAGCGTGATGCGGGGGCCAGTGGAGACCCAGTACTTC. This sequence encodes CASSVMRGPVETQYF. V and J are TRBV5-5 and TRBJ2-3; tentatively, D is TRBD2 (7 bases). The end of the DNA is better explained by TRBJ2-5, so the J call may be wrong. Germline CDR1 and CDR2: SGHKS and YYEKEE (reference sequence). The CDR3 spans 15 residues.

CDR3: CASRPGQGWDGYTF. The DNA for the CDR3 is TGTGCCAGCAGACCGGGACAGGGATGGGATGGCTACACCTTC. This sequence joins TRBV2 and TRBJ1-2; TRBD1 aligns across 9 bases. The length of the CDR3 is 14 residues. J gave up 6 bases and V 6 bases, and 8 bases lay outside the gene matches. CDR1 and CDR2 from the germline V gene are SNHLY and FYNNEI. The variable domain in full, with the rest retrieved from reference TRBV2 and TRBJ1-2, is EPEVTQTPSHQVTQMGQEVILRCVPISNHLYFYWYRQILGQKVEFLVSFYNNEISEKSEIFDDQFSVERPDGSNFTLKIRSTKLEDSAMYFCASRPGQGWDGYTFGSGTRLTVV.

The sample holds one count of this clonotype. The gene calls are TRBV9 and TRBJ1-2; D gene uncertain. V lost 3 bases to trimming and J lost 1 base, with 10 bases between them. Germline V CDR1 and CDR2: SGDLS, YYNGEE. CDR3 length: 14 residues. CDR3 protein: CASSATPLNYGYTF. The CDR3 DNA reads TGTGCCAGCAGCGCGACACCCCTTAACTATGGCTACACCTTC. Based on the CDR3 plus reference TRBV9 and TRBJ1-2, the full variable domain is DSGVTQTPKHLITATGQRVTLRCSPRSGDLSVYWYQQSLDQGLQFLIQYYNGEERAKGNILERFSAQQFPDLHSELNLSSLELGDSALYFCASSATPLNYGYTFGSGTRLTVV.

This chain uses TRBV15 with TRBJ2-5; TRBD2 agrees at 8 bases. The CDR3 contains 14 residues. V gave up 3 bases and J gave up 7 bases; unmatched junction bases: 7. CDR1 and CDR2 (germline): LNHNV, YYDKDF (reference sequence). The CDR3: CATSSYSGGGTQYF. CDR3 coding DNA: TGTGCCACCAGCAGTTACAGCGGGGGAGGGACCCAGTACTTC.

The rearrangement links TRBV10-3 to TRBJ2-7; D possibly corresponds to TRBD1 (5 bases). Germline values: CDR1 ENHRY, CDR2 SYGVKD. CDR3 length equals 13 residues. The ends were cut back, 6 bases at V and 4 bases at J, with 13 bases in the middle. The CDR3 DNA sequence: TGTGCCATCAGCACGACACAGGATTACGAGCAGTACTTC. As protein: CAISTTQDYEQYF.

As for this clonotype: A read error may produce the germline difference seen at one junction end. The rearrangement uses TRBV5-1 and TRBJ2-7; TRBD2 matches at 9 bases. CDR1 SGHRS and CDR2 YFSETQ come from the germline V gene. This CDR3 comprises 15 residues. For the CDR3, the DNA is TGCGCCAGCAGCTTAGGTTCTAGCGGGATCTACGGGCAGCACTTC. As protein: CASSLGSSGIYGQHF.

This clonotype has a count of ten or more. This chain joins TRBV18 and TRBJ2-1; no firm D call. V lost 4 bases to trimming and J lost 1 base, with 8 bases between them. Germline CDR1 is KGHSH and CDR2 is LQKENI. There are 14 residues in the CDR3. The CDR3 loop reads CASSQDRSYNEQFF. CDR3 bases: TGTGCCAGCTCACAAGATAGGTCCTACAATGAGCAGTTCTTC.

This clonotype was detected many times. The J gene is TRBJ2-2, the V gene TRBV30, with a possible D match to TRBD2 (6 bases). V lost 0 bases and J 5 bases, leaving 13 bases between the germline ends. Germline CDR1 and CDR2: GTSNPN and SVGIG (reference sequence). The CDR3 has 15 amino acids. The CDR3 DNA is TGTGCCTGGAGTGTAGGAGGGAGCGAAACCGGGGAGCTGTTTTTT. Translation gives CAWSVGGSETGELFF.

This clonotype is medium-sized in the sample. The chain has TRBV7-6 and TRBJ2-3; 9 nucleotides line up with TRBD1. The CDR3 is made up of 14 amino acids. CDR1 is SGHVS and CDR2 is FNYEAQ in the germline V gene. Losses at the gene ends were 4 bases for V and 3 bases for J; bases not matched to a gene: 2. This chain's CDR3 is CASSSGTGTDTQYF. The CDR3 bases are TGTGCCAGCAGCTCCGGGACAGGGACAGATACGCAGTATTTT.

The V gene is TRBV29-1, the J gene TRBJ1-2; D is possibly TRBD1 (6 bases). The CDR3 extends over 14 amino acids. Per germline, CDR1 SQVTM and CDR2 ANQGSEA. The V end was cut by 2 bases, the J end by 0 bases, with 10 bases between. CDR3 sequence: CSVESGGANYGYTF. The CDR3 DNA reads TGCAGCGTTGAATCGGGGGGCGCTAACTATGGCTACACCTTC.

The CDR3 DNA sequence: TGTGCCAGTAGCACGACAACGAACACTGAAGCTTTCTTT. This translates into CASSTTTNTEAFF. The rearrangement links TRBV19 to TRBJ1-1; no clear D gene. The CDR3 length is 13 residues. Germline V lookup: CDR1 LNHDA, CDR2 SQIVND (reference sequence). Trimming left V 6 bases short and J 1 base short, with 9 bases between.

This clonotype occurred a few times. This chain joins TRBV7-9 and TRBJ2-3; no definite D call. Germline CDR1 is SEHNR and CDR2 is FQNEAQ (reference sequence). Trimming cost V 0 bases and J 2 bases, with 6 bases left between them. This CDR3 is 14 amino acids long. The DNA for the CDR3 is TGTGCCAGCAGCTTAGCCAAGGACACAGATACGCAGTATTTT. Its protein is CASSLAKDTDTQYF.

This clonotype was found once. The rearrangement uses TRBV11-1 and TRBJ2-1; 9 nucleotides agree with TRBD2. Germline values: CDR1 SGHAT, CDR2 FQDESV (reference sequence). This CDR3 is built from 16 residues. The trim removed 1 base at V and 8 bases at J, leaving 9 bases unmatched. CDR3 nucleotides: TGTGCCAGCAGCTTAGTCCTCGGCGGGGGGGCCCATGAGCAGTTCTTC. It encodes CASSLVLGGGAHEQFF.

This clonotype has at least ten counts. The chain's CDR3 is CSAREGQPGQPQHF. The CDR3 DNA sequence: TGCAGTGCTAGAGAGGGCCAGCCCGGGCAGCCCCAGCATTTT. The chain combines TRBV20-1 with TRBJ1-5, with D unresolved. V dropped 0 bases and J dropped 7 bases, with 13 bases sitting between them. CDR3 length: 14 residues. Germline V gene sequence: CDR1 DFQATT, CDR2 SNEGSKA (reference sequence).

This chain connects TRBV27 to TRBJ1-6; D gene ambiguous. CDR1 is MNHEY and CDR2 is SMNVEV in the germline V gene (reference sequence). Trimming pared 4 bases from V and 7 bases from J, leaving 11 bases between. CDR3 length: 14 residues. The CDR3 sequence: CASSYSGTNSPLHF. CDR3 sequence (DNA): TGTGCCAGCAGTTACTCGGGAACCAATTCACCCCTCCACTTT.

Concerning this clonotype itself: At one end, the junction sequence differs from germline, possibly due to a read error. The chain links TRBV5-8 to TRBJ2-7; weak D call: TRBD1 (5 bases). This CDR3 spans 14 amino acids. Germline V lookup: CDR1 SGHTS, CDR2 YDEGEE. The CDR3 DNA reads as TGTGCCAGCAGCCAAGGACATGCACCGTACGGGCAGTACTTC. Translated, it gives CASSQGHAPYGQYF.

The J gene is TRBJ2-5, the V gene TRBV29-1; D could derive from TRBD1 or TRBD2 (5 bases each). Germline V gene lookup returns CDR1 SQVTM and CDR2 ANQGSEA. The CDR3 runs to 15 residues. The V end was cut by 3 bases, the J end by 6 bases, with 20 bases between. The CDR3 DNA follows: TGCAGCGTTGATTCTAGGTCAGGGAGTTTACAGACCCAGTACTTC. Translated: CSVDSRSGSLQTQYF. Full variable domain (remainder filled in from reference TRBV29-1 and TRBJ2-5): SAVISQKPSRDICQRGTSLTIQCQVDSQVTMMFWYRQQPGQSLTLIATANQGSEATYESGFVIDKFPISRPNLTFSTLTVSNMSPEDSSIYLCSVDSRSGSLQTQYFGPGTRLLVL.

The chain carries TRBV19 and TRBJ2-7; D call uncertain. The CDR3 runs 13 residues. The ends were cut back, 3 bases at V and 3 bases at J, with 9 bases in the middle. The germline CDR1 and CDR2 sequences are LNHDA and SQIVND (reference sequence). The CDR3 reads CASSIDRYYEQYF. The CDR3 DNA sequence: TGTGCCAGTAGTATTGACCGGTACTACGAGCAGTACTTC. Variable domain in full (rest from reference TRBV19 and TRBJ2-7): DGGITQSPKYLFRKEGQNVTLSCEQNLNHDAMYWYRQDPGQGLRLIYYSQIVNDFQKGDIAEGYSVSREKKESFPLTVTSAQKNPTAFYLCASSIDRYYEQYFGPGTRLTVT.